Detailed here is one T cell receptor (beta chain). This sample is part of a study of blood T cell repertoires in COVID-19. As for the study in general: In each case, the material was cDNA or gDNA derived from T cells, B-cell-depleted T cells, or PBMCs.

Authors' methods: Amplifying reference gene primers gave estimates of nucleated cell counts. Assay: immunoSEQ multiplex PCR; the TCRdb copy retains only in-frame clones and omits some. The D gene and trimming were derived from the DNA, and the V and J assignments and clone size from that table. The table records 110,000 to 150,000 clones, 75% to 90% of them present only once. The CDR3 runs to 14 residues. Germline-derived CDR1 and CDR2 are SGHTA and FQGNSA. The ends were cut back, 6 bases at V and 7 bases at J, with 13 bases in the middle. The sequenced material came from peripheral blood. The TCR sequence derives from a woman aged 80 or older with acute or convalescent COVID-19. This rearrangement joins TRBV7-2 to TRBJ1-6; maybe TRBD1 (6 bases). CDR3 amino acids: CASSTGHINSPLHF. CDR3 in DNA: TGTGCCAGCAGTACGGGACACATCAATTCACCCCTCCACTTT.